This T cell receptor beta chain is from a study of T cell responses to AZD1222 COVID-19 vaccine. The data were produced by immunoSEQ multiplex PCR, yet TCRdb's version contains in-frame clones alone and is incomplete. This listing includes 150,000 or so clones. The V gene lost 1 base and the J gene lost 8 bases, with 6 bases spanning the gap. The V gene's germline CDR1 is SGHDT and CDR2 YYEEEE. The length of the CDR3 is 11 residues. The V gene is TRBV5-6, the J gene TRBJ1-2; possible D gene TRBD1, 6 bases. This receptor was obtained from an adult in good health. Sequenced material: peripheral blood. In DNA, the CDR3 is TGTGCCAGCAGCTTGAGGGGGGGCTACACCTTC. Amino acids: CASSLRGGYTF.